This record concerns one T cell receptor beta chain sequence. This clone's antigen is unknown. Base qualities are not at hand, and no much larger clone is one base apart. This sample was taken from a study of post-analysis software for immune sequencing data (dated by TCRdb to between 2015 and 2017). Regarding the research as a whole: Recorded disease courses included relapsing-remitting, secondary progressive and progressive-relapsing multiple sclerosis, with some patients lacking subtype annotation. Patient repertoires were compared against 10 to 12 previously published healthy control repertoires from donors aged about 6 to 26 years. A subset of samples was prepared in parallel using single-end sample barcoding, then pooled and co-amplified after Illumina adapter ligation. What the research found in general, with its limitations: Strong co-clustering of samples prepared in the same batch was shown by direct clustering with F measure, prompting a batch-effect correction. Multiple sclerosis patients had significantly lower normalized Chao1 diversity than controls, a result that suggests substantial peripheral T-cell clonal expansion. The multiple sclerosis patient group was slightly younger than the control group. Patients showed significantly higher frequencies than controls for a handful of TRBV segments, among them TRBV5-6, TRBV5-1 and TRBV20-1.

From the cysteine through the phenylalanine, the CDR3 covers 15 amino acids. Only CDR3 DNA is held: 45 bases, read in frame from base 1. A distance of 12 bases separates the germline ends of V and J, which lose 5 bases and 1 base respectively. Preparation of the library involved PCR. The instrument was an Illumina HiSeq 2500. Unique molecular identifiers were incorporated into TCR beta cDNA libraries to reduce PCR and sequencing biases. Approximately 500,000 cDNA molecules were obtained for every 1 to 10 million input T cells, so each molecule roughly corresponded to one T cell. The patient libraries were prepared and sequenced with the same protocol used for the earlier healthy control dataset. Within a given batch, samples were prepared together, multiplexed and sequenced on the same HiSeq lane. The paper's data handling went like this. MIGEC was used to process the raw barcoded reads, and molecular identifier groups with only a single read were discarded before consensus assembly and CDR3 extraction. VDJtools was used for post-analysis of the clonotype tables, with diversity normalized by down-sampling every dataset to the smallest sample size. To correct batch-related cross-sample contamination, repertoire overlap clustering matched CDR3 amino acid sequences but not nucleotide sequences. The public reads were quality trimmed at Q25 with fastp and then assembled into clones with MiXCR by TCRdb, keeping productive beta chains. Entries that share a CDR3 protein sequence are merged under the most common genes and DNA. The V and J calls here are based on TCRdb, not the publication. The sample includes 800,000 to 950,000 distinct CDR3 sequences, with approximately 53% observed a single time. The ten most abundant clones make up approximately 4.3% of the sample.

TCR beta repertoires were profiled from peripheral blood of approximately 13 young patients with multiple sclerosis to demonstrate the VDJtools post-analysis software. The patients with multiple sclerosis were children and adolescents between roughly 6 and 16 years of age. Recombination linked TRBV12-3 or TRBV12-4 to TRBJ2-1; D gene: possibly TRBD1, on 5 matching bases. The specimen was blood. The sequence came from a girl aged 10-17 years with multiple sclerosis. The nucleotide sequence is TGTGCCAGCAGTCTTCAGGGAAGGTCCTACAATGAGCAGTTCTTC. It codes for CASSLQGRSYNEQFF.